Shown below are 32 T cell receptor beta chains from a single sample sequenced in a study of blood T cells in healthy people across ages. Together with a sample-barcoded 5' primer, a J-beta primer mix was included in a second PCR lasting roughly 6 to 12 cycles. TCRdb re-derived calls from the 5' RACE reads in MiXCR, one entry per CDR3 protein. The sample shows some 780,000 distinct CDR3 sequences, approximately 53% of them seen only once. Sequencing was carried out using blood. The receptors were gathered from a man aged 40-55 years in good health.

The chain joins TRBV10-3 to TRBJ2-3, with D possibly matching TRBD1 (5 bases). Germline V lookup: CDR1 ENHRY, CDR2 SYGVKD. The CDR3 runs 13 residues. Trimming left V 3 bases short and J 4 bases short, with 8 bases between. The DNA for the CDR3 is TGTGCCATCAGTGAAGGGGATGCAGATACGCAGTATTTT. It is translated as CAISEGDADTQYF.

This clonotype showed up just a few times. This chain links TRBV7-2 with TRBJ1-4; unclear D gene. Germline CDR1 SGHTA, CDR2 FQGNSA. This CDR3 spans 12 amino acids. Trimming removed 5 bases at V and 10 bases at J, with 11 bases between. CDR3 DNA sequence: TGTGCCAGCAGCCTCCTTGAGGGAAAACTGTTTTTT. It specifies CASSLLEGKLFF.

This clonotype was seen a few times. The V gene is TRBV10-3, the J gene TRBJ1-5; no reliable D call. V lost 2 bases to trimming and J lost 6 bases, with 8 bases between them. The CDR3 consists of 13 residues. CDR1 is ENHRY and CDR2 is SYGVKD in the germline V gene. DNA of the CDR3: TGTGCCATCAGTGAGACCAAGGTTCAGCCCCAGCATTTT. This gives the protein CAISETKVQPQHF.

The sample holds a few counts of this clonotype. The gene calls are TRBV5-6 and TRBJ2-5, with D uncertain. The CDR3 has 15 amino acids. Trimming stripped 0 bases from V and 0 bases from J, with 9 bases between. Germline values: CDR1 SGHDT, CDR2 YYEEEE. In DNA, the CDR3 is TGTGCCAGCAGCTTGGTTGGGCGGTACCAAGAGACCCAGTACTTC. Protein product: CASSLVGRYQETQYF.

The genes are TRBV29-1 and TRBJ2-3; a weak D match, TRBD1 (6 bases). CDR3 size: 14 residues. Trimming left V 7 bases short and J 1 base short, with 15 bases between. From germline, CDR1 is SQVTM and CDR2 ANQGSEA. The CDR3 sequence is CSGLVGAGTDTQYF. DNA for the CDR3: TGCAGCGGACTTGTGGGGGCGGGCACAGATACGCAGTATTTT.

This clonotype was counted only a few times. The rearrangement joins TRBV5-1 to TRBJ2-3, with D unresolved. Trimming stripped 1 base from V and 2 bases from J, with 8 bases between. Per germline, CDR1 SGHRS and CDR2 YFSETQ. This CDR3 contains 14 residues. The CDR3 is CASSLLATTDTQYF. CDR3 DNA: TGCGCCAGCAGCTTGTTGGCCACCACAGATACGCAGTATTTT.

The rearrangement links TRBV10-3 to TRBJ2-7; 9 bases line up with TRBD1. V dropped 6 bases and J dropped 3; count of bases not matched to a gene: 6. Per the germline V gene, CDR1 is ENHRY and CDR2 is SYGVKD. This CDR3 comprises 14 residues. CDR3 in amino acids: CAIRKGQGLYEQYF. The CDR3 DNA sequence: TGTGCCATCAGGAAGGGACAGGGTCTCTACGAGCAGTACTTC.

V and J are TRBV5-1 and TRBJ2-3; tentatively, D is TRBD2 (6 bases). Germline V gives CDR1 SGHRS, CDR2 YFSETQ. This CDR3 spans 17 amino acids. Trimming shortened V by 2 bases and J by 4 bases, and 20 bases separated the two germline ends. The chain's CDR3 is CASSLSDFGGVADTQYF. DNA for the CDR3: TGCGCCAGCAGCTTATCTGATTTTGGCGGGGTGGCAGATACGCAGTATTTT. Full variable domain (missing parts from reference TRBV5-1 and TRBJ2-3): KAGVTQTPRYLIKTRGQQVTLSCSPISGHRSVSWYQQTPGQGLQFLFEYFSETQRNKGNFPGRFSGRQFSNSRSEMNVSTLELGDSALYLCASSLSDFGGVADTQYFGPGTRLTVL.

This rearrangement joins TRBV24-1 to TRBJ2-5; TRBD1 agrees at 7 bases. Germline assignment: CDR1 KGHDR and CDR2 SFDVKD. This CDR3 has 16 amino acids. V dropped 0 bases and J dropped 11; count of bases not matched to a gene: 14. CDR3 in DNA: TGTGCCACCAGTGATTTGCCCGCGACAGGGATTAATGAGCAGTACTTC. The encoded protein is CATSDLPATGINEQYF.

The genes are TRBV7-9 and TRBJ2-5; D may be TRBD2 (7 bases). Deletions cut 4 bases from V and 7 bases from J, with 16 bases between. In germline, CDR1 is SEHNR, CDR2 FQNEAQ (reference sequence). There are 14 residues in the CDR3. The CDR3 spells CASSSSGGRGTQYF. CDR3 nucleotide sequence: TGTGCCAGCAGCTCGTCCGGGGGGCGAGGGACCCAGTACTTC.

The rearrangement joins TRBV11-1 to TRBJ1-6; D ambiguous. The CDR3 contains 14 residues. Germline V gene sequence: CDR1 SGHAT, CDR2 FQDESV (reference sequence). Trimming took 3 bases from V and 6 from J, leaving 9 bases between them. The CDR3 loop is CASSFPNPNSPLHF. Here the CDR3 DNA reads TGTGCCAGCAGCTTCCCCAATCCTAATTCACCCCTCCACTTT.

The chain employs TRBV14 and TRBJ1-2; D call uncertain. Germline V gives CDR1 SGHDN, CDR2 FVKESK. With 4 bases removed from V and 8 bases from J, the gap between germline ends came to 17 bases. CDR3 size: 14 residues. CDR3 loop: CASSPYSRSGGYTF. The CDR3 DNA reads TGTGCCAGCAGCCCTTACAGCCGTTCGGGAGGCTACACCTTC.

The count of this clonotype is one. Just one base apart from a much larger clone, this may be a read error. The chain combines TRBV4-3 with TRBJ2-3, with 13 bases aligning to TRBD2. The germline gives CDR1 LGHNA, CDR2 YSLEER. This CDR3 has 15 amino acids. V shed 0 bases, J shed 11 bases, and the junction held 5 bases outside the gene matches. CDR3 coding DNA: TGCGCCAGCAGCCAAGATAGGACTAGCGGGAGCGGGCAGTATTTT. This sequence encodes CASSQDRTSGSGQYF.

The V call is TRBV11-1, the J call TRBJ2-5; possible D gene TRBD1, 6 bases. This CDR3 is built from 15 residues. Germline lookup yields CDR1 SGHAT and CDR2 FQDESV (reference sequence). V lost 3 bases, J lost 3 bases, and 14 bases lay in between. This CDR3 reads CASSFGQNREETQYF. CDR3 nucleotides: TGTGCCAGCAGCTTTGGACAGAACCGGGAAGAGACCCAGTACTTC. The full variable domain, rest sourced from reference TRBV11-1 and TRBJ2-5, is EAEVAQSPRYKITEKSQAVAFWCDPISGHATLYWYRQILGQGPELLVQFQDESVVDDSQLPKDRFSAERLKGVDSTLKIQPAELGDSAMYLCASSFGQNREETQYFGPGTRLLVL.

The V and J genes are TRBV5-5 and TRBJ2-2, with 7 bases fitting TRBD1. V was clipped by 1 base and J by 5 bases; unmatched bases: 5. The CDR3 has 15 amino acids. CDR1 and CDR2 (germline): SGHKS, YYEKEE (reference sequence). For the CDR3, the DNA is TGTGCCAGCAGCTTGATGACAGGGCGAACCGGGGAGCTGTTTTTT. Protein product: CASSLMTGRTGELFF.

The chain links TRBV7-3 to TRBJ2-3; D ambiguous. The CDR3 spans 13 residues. V was clipped by 5 bases and J by 4 bases, with 10 bases between them. Per the germline V gene, CDR1 is SGHTA and CDR2 is FQGTGA. The CDR3 DNA sequence: TGTGCCAGCAGCCCGACTCCCGCAGATACGCAGTATTTT. Its protein is CASSPTPADTQYF. The full variable domain, its missing parts supplied by reference TRBV7-3 and TRBJ2-3, is GAGVSQTPSNKVTEKGKYVELRCDPISGHTALYWYRQSLGQGPEFLIYFQGTGAADDSGLPNDRFFAVRPEGSVSTLKIQRTERGDSAVYLCASSPTPADTQYFGPGTRLTVL.

This clonotype was found once. This chain connects TRBV4-1 to TRBJ2-7; 11 nucleotides align to TRBD2. V shed 3 bases, J shed 7 bases, and the junction held 8 bases outside the gene matches. From germline, CDR1 is MGHRA and CDR2 YSYEKL. The CDR3 sequence is 15 residues long. CDR3 sequence: CASSQMGLAVNEQYF. The CDR3 DNA sequence: TGCGCCAGCAGCCAGATGGGACTAGCGGTAAATGAGCAGTACTTC.

The chain recombines TRBV12-5 with TRBJ2-7; 8 bases agree with TRBD1. The junction had 15 bases not matched to a gene; V was cut back by 5 bases and J by 3 bases. Germline CDR1 and CDR2: LGHNT and FRNRAP. The CDR3 sequence is 17 residues long. In DNA form, the CDR3 reads TGTGCTAGTGGTCGGCCACCGGACCACAGGGGGTTCTACGAGCAGTACTTC. Translation gives CASGRPPDHRGFYEQYF.

There are many counts of this clonotype. The chain carries TRBV5-1 and TRBJ2-1; D is unclear. V was trimmed by 0 bases and J by 2 bases, leaving 9 bases between them. CDR1 SGHRS and CDR2 YFSETQ come from the germline V gene. This CDR3 region has 15 residues. The CDR3 region is CASSLEGKTYNEQFF. CDR3 coding DNA: TGCGCCAGCAGCTTGGAAGGGAAAACCTACAATGAGCAGTTCTTC.

The chain links TRBV5-6 to TRBJ2-5, with 11 bases matching TRBD1. Germline-derived CDR1 and CDR2 are SGHDT and YYEEEE. V shed 0 bases and J 4 bases; nucleotides not matched to a gene: 8. CDR3 length: 17 residues. CDR3 nucleotides: TGTGCCAGCAGCTTGGTGGTAGGACAGGGGGCTGTAGAGACCCAGTACTTC. Its translation: CASSLVVGQGAVETQYF. The variable domain in full, with the rest retrieved from reference TRBV5-6 and TRBJ2-5, is DAGVTQSPTHLIKTRGQQVTLRCSPKSGHDTVSWYQQALGQGPQFIFQYYEEEERQRGNFPDRFSGHQFPNYSSELNVNALLLGDSALYLCASSLVVGQGAVETQYFGPGTRLLVL.

This clonotype was found a few times. This chain links TRBV29-1 with TRBJ2-5; TRBD2 matches 11 bases. This CDR3 comprises 13 residues. Germline V CDR1 and CDR2: SQVTM, ANQGSEA. V shed 5 bases and J 4 bases; nucleotides not matched to a gene: 3. CDR3 nucleotides: TGCAGCGTTTCACTAGCGGGAGTAGAGACCCAGTACTTC. This translates into CSVSLAGVETQYF.

There are a few counts of this clonotype. The V call is TRBV3-1, the J call TRBJ1-1; 8 nucleotides match TRBD1. With 4 bases clipped from V and 1 base from J, the junction kept 2 bases outside the gene matches. The CDR3 is 14 residues long. The germline gives CDR1 LGHDT, CDR2 YNNKEL (reference sequence). The CDR3 sequence: CASSRGQGNTEAFF. The DNA for the CDR3 is TGTGCCAGCAGCCGCGGACAGGGGAACACTGAAGCTTTCTTT.

This clonotype has a handful of counts. The V gene is TRBV24-1, the J gene TRBJ2-5, with 9 bases matching TRBD1. V dropped 2 bases and J dropped 2; count of bases not matched to a gene: 14. The CDR3 length is 19 residues. Germline-derived CDR1 and CDR2 are KGHDR and SFDVKD. The CDR3 protein is CATSDSLQGAKYGQETQYF. In DNA form, the CDR3 reads TGTGCCACCAGTGATTCCCTACAGGGGGCCAAGTATGGACAAGAGACCCAGTACTTC.

The chain employs TRBV5-1 and TRBJ1-2; D is possibly TRBD1 (5 bases). The CDR3 extends over 14 amino acids. Germline loops: CDR1 SGHRS, CDR2 YFSETQ. V lost 5 bases and J lost 1, with 12 bases in between. The CDR3 loop is CASRLTEINYGYTF. Here the CDR3 DNA reads TGCGCCAGCAGATTGACAGAGATTAACTATGGCTACACCTTC.

This chain joins TRBV5-1 and TRBJ2-2; D remains ambiguous. The V end lost 0 bases, the J end lost 10 bases, and 4 bases lay between the germline ends. Germline CDR1 and CDR2: SGHRS and YFSETQ. The CDR3 consists of 11 residues. The CDR3 here is CASSLAAELFF. The CDR3 bases are TGCGCCAGCAGCTTGGCCGCGGAGCTGTTTTTT.

This sequence joins TRBV20-1 and TRBJ2-3; D assignment may be TRBD1 or TRBD2 (5 bases each). Per the germline V gene, CDR1 is DFQATT and CDR2 is SNEGSKA (reference sequence). V lost 3 bases to trimming and J lost 0 bases, with 13 bases between them. CDR3 length equals 15 residues. This chain's CDR3 is CSASPGTTSTDTQYF. CDR3 sequence (DNA): TGCAGTGCTAGCCCCGGGACGACTAGCACAGATACGCAGTATTTT.

V gene TRBV12-3 or TRBV12-4 combines with J gene TRBJ2-4; 7 bases fit TRBD1. This CDR3 region has 14 residues. J was trimmed by 2 bases and V by 6 bases; bases with no gene match: 4. The CDR3 loop reads CASRGDRPKNIQYF. The CDR3 coding sequence is TGTGCCAGCAGGGGGGACAGACCCAAAAACATTCAGTACTTC.

The CDR3 spells CASSFSTGPQHF. The CDR3 bases are TGTGCCAGCAGTTTTTCCACTGGCCCCCAGCATTTT. The rearrangement links TRBV12-3 or TRBV12-4 to TRBJ1-5; D gene ambiguous. This CDR3 is built from 12 residues. With 3 bases removed from V and 10 bases from J, the gap between germline ends came to 10 bases.

J is TRBJ1-1 and V is TRBV6-6; no clear D. This CDR3 contains 12 residues. The germline V gene encodes CDR1 MNHNY and CDR2 SVGAGI (reference sequence). V was shortened by 0 bases and J by 6 bases, with 5 bases between the two germline ends. The CDR3 nucleotides read TGTGCCAGCAGTTACTCGGGATCTGAAGCTTTCTTT. Its protein product is CASSYSGSEAFF.

The chain links TRBV28 to TRBJ2-5; tentatively, D is TRBD2 (5 bases). Germline V lookup: CDR1 MDHEN, CDR2 SYDVKM. This CDR3 has 15 residues. Trimming took 4 bases from V and 0 from J, leaving 12 bases between them. This chain's CDR3 is CASSSATGYQETQYF. The CDR3 DNA is TGTGCCAGCAGTTCCGCGACGGGGTACCAAGAGACCCAGTACTTC.

V is TRBV6-2 or TRBV6-3 and J is TRBJ2-6, with D perhaps TRBD2 (6 bases). Germline CDR1 and CDR2: MNHEY and SVGEGT. Deletions cut 11 bases from V and 2 bases from J, with 16 bases between. The CDR3 loop spans 15 amino acids. The CDR3 region is CAARLGSAGANVLTF. The CDR3, as DNA: TGTGCCGCCCGACTAGGATCTGCTGGGGCCAACGTCCTGACTTTC.

J is TRBJ2-1 and V is TRBV20-1; perhaps TRBD2 as D (6 bases). This CDR3 region has 15 residues. Trimming left V 3 bases short and J 7 bases short, with 19 bases between. In germline, CDR1 is DFQATT, CDR2 SNEGSKA (reference sequence). Here the CDR3 DNA reads TGCAGTGCTAGGCCCGCGACCACGGCGGGGAATGAGCAGTTCTTC. Amino acids: CSARPATTAGNEQFF.